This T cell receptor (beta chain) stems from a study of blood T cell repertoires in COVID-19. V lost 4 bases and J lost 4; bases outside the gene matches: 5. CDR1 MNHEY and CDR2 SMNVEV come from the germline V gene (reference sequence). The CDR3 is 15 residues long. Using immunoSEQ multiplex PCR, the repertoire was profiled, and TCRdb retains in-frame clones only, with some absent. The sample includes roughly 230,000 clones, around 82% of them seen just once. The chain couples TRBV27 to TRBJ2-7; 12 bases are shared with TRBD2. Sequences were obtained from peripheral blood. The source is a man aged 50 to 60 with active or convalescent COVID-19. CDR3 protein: CASSSWTSGVYEQYF. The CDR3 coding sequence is TGTGCCAGCAGTTCTTGGACTAGCGGGGTGTACGAGCAGTACTTC.